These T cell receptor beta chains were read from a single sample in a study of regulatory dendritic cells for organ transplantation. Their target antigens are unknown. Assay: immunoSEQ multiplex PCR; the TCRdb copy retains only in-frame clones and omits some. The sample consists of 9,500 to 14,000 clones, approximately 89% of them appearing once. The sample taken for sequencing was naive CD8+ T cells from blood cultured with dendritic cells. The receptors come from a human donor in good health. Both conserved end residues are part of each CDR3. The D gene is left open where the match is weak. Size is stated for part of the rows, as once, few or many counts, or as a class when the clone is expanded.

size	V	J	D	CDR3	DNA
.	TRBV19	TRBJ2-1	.	CASSMGNYNEQFF	TGTGCCAGTAGTATGGGAAACTACAATGAGCAGTTCTTC
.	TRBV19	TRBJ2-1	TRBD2	CASSKTGVERGTTYNEQFF	TGTGCCAGTAGTAAAACGGGGGTGGAGCGGGGGACCACCTACAATGAGCAGTTCTTC
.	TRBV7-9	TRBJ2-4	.	CASRFPTGNIQYF	TGTGCCAGCAGGTTTCCGACAGGAAACATTCAGTACTTC
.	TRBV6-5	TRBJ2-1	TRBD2	CASRSGGGSYNEQFF	TGTGCCAGCAGAAGCGGGGGGGGCTCCTACAATGAGCAGTTCTTC
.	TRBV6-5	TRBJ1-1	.	CASSYSTGMNTEAFF	TGTGCCAGCAGTTACTCGACGGGGATGAACACTGAAGCTTTCTTT
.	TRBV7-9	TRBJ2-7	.	CASSLAGRVAEQYF	TGTGCCAGCAGCTTAGCGGGCAGGGTGGCCGAGCAGTACTTC
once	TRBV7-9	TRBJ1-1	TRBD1	CASSLASGGGTEAFF	TGTGCCAGCAGCTTAGCGTCAGGGGGAGGAACTGAAGCTTTCTTT
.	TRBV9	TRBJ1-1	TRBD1	CASSAGGAWTEAFF	TGTGCCAGCAGCGCAGGGGGCGCGTGGACTGAAGCTTTCTTT
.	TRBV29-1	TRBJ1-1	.	CSVSWGGTEAFF	TGCAGCGTTTCATGGGGGGGCACTGAAGCTTTCTTT
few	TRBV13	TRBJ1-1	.	CAAGNTEAFF	TGTGCCGCCGGGAACACTGAAGCTTTCTTT
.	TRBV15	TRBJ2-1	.	CAIPQNNEQFF	TGTGCCATCCCCCAGAACAATGAGCAGTTCTTC
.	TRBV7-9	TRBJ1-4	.	CASSLSDDEKLFF	TGTGCCAGCAGCTTATCGGACGATGAAAAACTGTTTTTT
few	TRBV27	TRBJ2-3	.	CASSLNIRDTQYF	TGTGCCAGCAGTTTAAATATCCGGGATACGCAGTATTTT
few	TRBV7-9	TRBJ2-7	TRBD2	CASGRGALYEQYF	TGTGCCAGCGGGCGGGGGGCTCTTTACGAGCAGTACTTC
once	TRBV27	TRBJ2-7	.	CASTPRGGPPEQYF	TGTGCCAGCACCCCCCGCGGGGGCCCCCCCGAGCAGTACTTC
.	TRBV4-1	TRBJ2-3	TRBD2	CASSLRLAGASTDTQYF	TGCGCCAGCAGCCTCAGACTAGCGGGGGCCAGCACAGATACGCAGTATTTT
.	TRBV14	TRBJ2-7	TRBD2	CASSQGGDYEQYF	TGTGCCAGCAGCCAGGGAGGGGATTACGAGCAGTACTTC
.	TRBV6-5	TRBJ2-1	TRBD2	CASSYLAGGYNEQFF	TGTGCCAGCAGTTACCTGGCGGGAGGTTACAATGAGCAGTTCTTC
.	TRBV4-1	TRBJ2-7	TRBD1	CASSQRTGSSYEQYF	TGCGCCAGCAGCCAGAGGACAGGGAGTTCCTACGAGCAGTACTTC
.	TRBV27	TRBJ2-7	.	CASKSGIGQNKEQYF	TGTGCCAGCAAAAGCGGAATCGGACAGAATAAGGAGCAGTACTTC
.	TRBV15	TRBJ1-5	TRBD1	CATSKDRGNQPQHF	TGTGCCACCAGCAAAGACAGGGGGAATCAGCCCCAGCATTTT
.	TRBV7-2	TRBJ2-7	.	CASSPGPMSYEQYF	TGTGCCAGCAGCCCCGGGCCCATGTCCTACGAGCAGTACTTC
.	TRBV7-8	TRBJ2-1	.	CASSFGNNEQFF	TGTGCCAGCAGCTTCGGAAACAATGAGCAGTTCTTC
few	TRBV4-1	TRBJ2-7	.	CASSQERSRLYEQYF	TGCGCCAGCAGCCAAGAGAGGAGCAGGCTTTACGAGCAGTACTTC
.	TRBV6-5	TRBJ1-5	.	CASSSAGGVGQPQHF	TGTGCCAGCAGTTCCGCCGGGGGAGTCGGTCAGCCCCAGCATTTT
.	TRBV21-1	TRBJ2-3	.	CASSIRFTDTQYF	TGTGCCAGCAGCATCCGCTTCACAGATACGCAGTATTTT
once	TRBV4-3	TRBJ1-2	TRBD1	CASSHNRGAGEVGYTF	TGCGCCAGCAGCCATAACAGGGGGGCGGGCGAGGTAGGCTACACCTTC
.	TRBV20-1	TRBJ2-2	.	CSARFVGELFF	TGCAGTGCTAGATTTGTCGGGGAGCTGTTTTTT
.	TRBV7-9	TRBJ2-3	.	CASSSGLYTDTQYF	TGTGCCAGCAGCTCAGGACTCTACACAGATACGCAGTATTTT
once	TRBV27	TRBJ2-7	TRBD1	CASSLSAGDRGNYEQYF	TGTGCCAGCAGTTTATCGGCGGGGGACAGGGGGAACTATGAGCAGTACTTC
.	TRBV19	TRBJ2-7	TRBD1	CASIRTGEEQYF	TGTGCCAGTATTCGGACAGGGGAAGAGCAGTACTTC
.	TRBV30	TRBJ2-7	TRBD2	CAGEAGTYEQYF	TGTGCCGGGGAAGCGGGGACCTACGAGCAGTACTTC
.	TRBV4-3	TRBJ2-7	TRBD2	CASSQEHLAGYEQYF	TGCGCCAGCAGCCAAGAGCATCTAGCGGGGTACGAGCAGTACTTC
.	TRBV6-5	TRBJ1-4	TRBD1	CASSLGQINEKLFF	TGTGCCAGCAGTTTGGGACAGATTAATGAAAAACTGTTTTTT
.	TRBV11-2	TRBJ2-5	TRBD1	CASSLDGTGLTQYF	TGTGCCAGCAGCTTAGATGGGACAGGGCTGACCCAGTACTTC
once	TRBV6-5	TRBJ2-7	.	CASSFGGGAYEQYF	TGTGCCAGCAGTTTCGGAGGGGGGGCCTACGAGCAGTACTTC
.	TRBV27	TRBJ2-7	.	CASSLYEGDRHEQYF	TGTGCCAGCAGTTTATATGAAGGGGATCGCCACGAGCAGTACTTC
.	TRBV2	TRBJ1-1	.	CASPPRTTEAFF	TGTGCCAGCCCGCCTAGAACGACTGAAGCTTTCTTT
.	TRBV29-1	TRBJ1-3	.	CSVEGVGSGNTIYF	TGCAGCGTTGAAGGAGTGGGCTCTGGAAACACCATATATTTT
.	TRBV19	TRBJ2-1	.	CASSDPWDNEQFF	TGTGCCAGTAGCGATCCCTGGGACAATGAGCAGTTCTTC
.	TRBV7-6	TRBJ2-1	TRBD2	CASSLRRGAYNEQFF	TGTGCCAGCAGCTTACGGCGGGGGGCTTACAATGAGCAGTTCTTC
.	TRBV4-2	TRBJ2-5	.	CASSQGVFGGQETQYF	TGTGCCAGCAGCCAAGGGGTTTTTGGGGGCCAAGAGACCCAGTACTTC
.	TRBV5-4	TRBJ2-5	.	CASSPGAGETQYF	TGTGCCAGCAGCCCCGGGGCGGGGGAGACCCAGTACTTC
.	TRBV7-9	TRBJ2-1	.	CASSPTYNEQFF	TGTGCCAGCAGCCCCACGTACAATGAGCAGTTCTTC
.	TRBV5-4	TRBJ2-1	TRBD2	CASSLLAGSRNEQFF	TGTGCCAGCAGCCTGCTAGCGGGGTCTAGGAATGAGCAGTTCTTC
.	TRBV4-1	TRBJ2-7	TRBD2	CASSQSAGTLYEQYF	TGCGCCAGCAGCCAATCAGCGGGAACCCTCTACGAGCAGTACTTC
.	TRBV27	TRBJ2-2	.	CASSWATGELFF	TGTGCCAGCAGTTGGGCCACCGGGGAGCTGTTTTTT
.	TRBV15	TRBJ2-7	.	CATSFFEGEQYF	TGTGCCACCAGCTTCTTTGAGGGAGAGCAGTACTTC
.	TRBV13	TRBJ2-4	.	CASSLGVVTKNIQYF	TGTGCCAGCAGCTTAGGTGTGGTGACCAAAAACATTCAGTACTTC
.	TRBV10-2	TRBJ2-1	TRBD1	CASSETRTGVRNEQFF	TGCGCCAGCAGTGAGACCAGGACAGGGGTTAGGAATGAGCAGTTCTTC
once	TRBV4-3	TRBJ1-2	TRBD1	CASSQETGQVDYGYTF	TGCGCCAGCAGCCAAGAGACTGGACAGGTTGACTATGGCTACACCTTC
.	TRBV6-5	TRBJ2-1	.	CASSETRVYNEQFF	TGTGCCAGCAGTGAGACTAGAGTCTACAATGAGCAGTTCTTC
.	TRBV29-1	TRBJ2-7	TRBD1	CSVRTTGVTYEQYF	TGCAGCGTTCGGACCACAGGGGTTACCTACGAGCAGTACTTC